Listed below are T cell receptor beta chains from one sample, sequenced in a study of T-cell reconstitution after alpha-beta-depleted transplantation in children. TCRdb reprocessed the PCR reads with MiXCR, giving one entry per CDR3 protein. The sample has approximately 650,000 distinct CDR3 sequences; around 12% are singletons. The material was PBMCs, obtained before TCRalphabeta/CD19-depleted stem cell transplant. The receptor source for this set is a girl between 2 and 10 years old with congenital amegakaryocytic thrombocytopenia, due to receive a stem cell transplant. CDR3s include the opening cysteine and the closing phenylalanine or tryptophan. Fields, in order: clone size, J gene, V gene, D gene, CDR3 DNA, CDR3 protein. A D gene is named only where the DNA matches it firmly. Clone sizes are given selectively: once, few, many, or a class where the clone is expanded.

abundance: many
j_gene: TRBJ2-7
v_gene: TRBV29-1
d_gene: TRBD1
CDR3nt: TGCAGCGTTGTTCAGGGGGCGTCCTACGAGCAGTACTTC
CDR3aa: CSVVQGASYEQYF

abundance: many
j_gene: TRBJ2-2
v_gene: TRBV5-1
d_gene: NA
CDR3nt: TGCGCCAGCAGCCTCCTCGGGGCCGGGGAGCTGTTTTTT
CDR3aa: CASSLLGAGELFF

abundance: many
j_gene: TRBJ2-3
v_gene: TRBV12-3/TRBV12-4
d_gene: TRBD2
CDR3nt: TGTGCCAGCAGTCCTCCGGGACTAGCGGGACCAGATACGCAGTATTTT
CDR3aa: CASSPPGLAGPDTQYF

abundance: few
j_gene: TRBJ2-6
v_gene: TRBV12-3/TRBV12-4
d_gene: NA
CDR3nt: TGTGCCAGCAGTTCCTCCGTCAACTCTGGGGCCAACGTCCTGACTTTC
CDR3aa: CASSSSVNSGANVLTF

abundance: NA
j_gene: TRBJ2-1
v_gene: TRBV10-3
d_gene: NA
CDR3nt: TGTGCCATCAGTGAACAGCTCAGCACGACCAGTACTCGCAATGAGCAGTTCTTC
CDR3aa: CAISEQLSTTSTRNEQFF

abundance: many
j_gene: TRBJ1-3
v_gene: TRBV9
d_gene: NA
CDR3nt: TGTGCCAGCAGCGTAGGTGCGTCGTGGCGCTCCTACTCTGGAAACACCATATATTTT
CDR3aa: CASSVGASWRSYSGNTIYF

abundance: NA
j_gene: TRBJ2-1
v_gene: TRBV9
d_gene: TRBD2
CDR3nt: TGTGCCAGCAGCGTCTCGACTAGCGGGCAAACAAACATCCATGAGCAGTTCTTC
CDR3aa: CASSVSTSGQTNIHEQFF

abundance: few
j_gene: TRBJ2-2
v_gene: TRBV7-9
d_gene: NA
CDR3nt: TGTGCCAGCAGCTTTATAGACAGGAACACCGGGGAGCTGTTTTTT
CDR3aa: CASSFIDRNTGELFF

abundance: few
j_gene: TRBJ2-2
v_gene: TRBV6-2/TRBV6-3
d_gene: TRBD2
CDR3nt: TGTGCCAGCACTCTAATACCGGGACTAGCGGGGTCATTTACGAACACCGGGGAGCTGTTTTTT
CDR3aa: CASTLIPGLAGSFTNTGELFF

abundance: NA
j_gene: TRBJ2-7
v_gene: TRBV3-1
d_gene: TRBD2
CDR3nt: TGTGCCAGCAGCCAAGAGATGCTAGCGGGATCCGAGCAGTACTTC
CDR3aa: CASSQEMLAGSEQYF

abundance: NA
j_gene: TRBJ1-1
v_gene: TRBV5-1
d_gene: NA
CDR3nt: TGCGCCAGCAGCCGAACAGGGATGAACACTGAAGCTTTCTTT
CDR3aa: CASSRTGMNTEAFF

abundance: many
j_gene: TRBJ2-7
v_gene: TRBV29-1
d_gene: NA
CDR3nt: TGCAGCGTTGCTTCGGCCAAAGGGCCCTACGAGCAGTACTTC
CDR3aa: CSVASAKGPYEQYF

abundance: many
j_gene: TRBJ2-7
v_gene: TRBV12-3/TRBV12-4
d_gene: NA
CDR3nt: TGTGCCAGCAGCCCAGGGAGCGGAGAAGATAGCTCCTACGAGCAGTACTTC
CDR3aa: CASSPGSGEDSSYEQYF